What follows describes a single TCR beta chain. Its antigen is as yet unknown. This sample is part of a study of T cell responses to AZD1222 COVID-19 vaccine. Study information: The analysis combined second doses at about 4 or about 12 weeks.

Points from the study as a whole: Nearly half of spike-specific TCRs reportedly target variant regions that are unmutated in the B.1.351 and B.1.1.7 variants. Without day 14 samples, only post-peak T cell repertoires were studied. Spike regions recognized by vaccine-associated CD4 TCRs spanned the protein, led by 160-218 and 743-854.

Only in-frame clones appear in the TCRdb table, and some are missing; sequencing was by immunoSEQ multiplex PCR. Here the sample spans 100,000 to 150,000 clones, roughly nine tenths being singletons. V gave up 5 bases and J gave up 4 bases, with 12 bases separating them. The length of the CDR3 is 13 residues. The TCR was taken from an adult in good health. The chain combines TRBV5-3 with TRBJ1-2; TRBD1 might be the D (6 bases). Being an ORF, TRBV5-3 has a function that is uncertain. The sample was peripheral blood, taken on day 0 of AZD1222 vaccination. The CDR3 DNA reads TGTGCCAGAAGGCACTCAGGGGTCTATGGCTACACCTTC. Protein: CARRHSGVYGYTF.